This T cell receptor (beta chain) was found in a study of siplizumab effects on memory and regulatory T cells. V gave up 5 bases and J gave up 2 bases; unmatched junction bases: 10. CDR1 is MDHEN, CDR2 SYDVKM, per germline. The CDR3 is 16 amino acids. Assay: immunoSEQ multiplex PCR; the TCRdb copy retains only in-frame clones and omits some. The sample shows some 120,000 clones, around 95% of them seen only once. The sequence derives from a human donor in good health. This rearrangement joins TRBV28 to TRBJ1-2, with 8 bases fitting TRBD1. The sequencing input was non-Treg CD4+ T cells sorted from blood. The CDR3 bases are TGTGCCAGCAGTGCTCGGACAGGGAGAAGCAACTATGGCTACACCTTC. Amino acid sequence: CASSARTGRSNYGYTF.